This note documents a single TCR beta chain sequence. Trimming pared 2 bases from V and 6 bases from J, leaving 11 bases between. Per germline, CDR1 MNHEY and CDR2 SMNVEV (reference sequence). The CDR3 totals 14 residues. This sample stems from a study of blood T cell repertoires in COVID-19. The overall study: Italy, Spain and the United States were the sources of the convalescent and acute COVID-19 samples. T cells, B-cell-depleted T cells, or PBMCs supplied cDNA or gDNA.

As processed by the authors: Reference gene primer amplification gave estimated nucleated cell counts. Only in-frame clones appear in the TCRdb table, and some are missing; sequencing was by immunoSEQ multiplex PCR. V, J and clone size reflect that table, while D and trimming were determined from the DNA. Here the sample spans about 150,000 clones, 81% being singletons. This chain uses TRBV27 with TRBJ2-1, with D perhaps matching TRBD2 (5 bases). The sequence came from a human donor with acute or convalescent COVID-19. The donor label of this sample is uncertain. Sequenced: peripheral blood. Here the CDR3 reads CASSLRPAGNEQFF. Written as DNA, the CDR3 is TGTGCCAGCAGTTTACGCCCGGCGGGCAATGAGCAGTTCTTC.